The entry below describes one T cell receptor (beta chain). Using a J-beta primer mix together with a sample-barcoded 5' primer, a second PCR was run for roughly 6 to 12 cycles. TCRdb reanalysed the 5' RACE reads using MiXCR and keeps one entry per CDR3 protein. The sample holds approximately 490,000 distinct CDR3 sequences, 24% seen once. The sample is drawn from a study of blood T cells in healthy people across ages. Germline V gene sequence: CDR1 MDHEN, CDR2 SYDVKM. The V end was cut by 5 bases, the J end by 8 bases, with 18 bases between. This CDR3 has 14 amino acids. These records were also assigned to another study, of T cells of mothers and their children. From that paper: The whole RNA yield was converted to cDNA, roughly 1.5 ug per 15 ul.

The sample was blood. The chain combines TRBV28 with TRBJ1-1, with D tentatively TRBD1 (5 bases). The receptor was derived from a boy younger than 18 in good health. CDR3 sequence reads: CASSPTLGRVEAFF. CDR3 in DNA: TGTGCCAGCAGTCCGACCTTGGGGCGAGTAGAAGCTTTCTTT.